The 2 T cell receptor beta chains below all came from one sample that was sequenced in a study of Graves' ophthalmopathy and Graves' hyperthyroidism. Amplified material comprised TCR beta CDR3 regions derived from RNA transcripts. First-round RT-PCR with HTBI primers preceded a second-round multiplex PCR. TCRdb ran MiXCR on the multiplex PCR reads and lists one entry per CDR3 protein. The sample includes about 1.1 million distinct CDR3 sequences, about two fifths of them seen just once. Sequenced input: peripheral blood or thyroid tissue (not recorded which). The receptors shown here come from an adult man with Graves' hyperthyroidism.

In its sample, this clonotype was seen many times. J is TRBJ1-1 and V is TRBV20-1; no clear D gene. The ends were cut back, 2 bases at V and 4 bases at J, with 14 bases in the middle. CDR1 and CDR2 from the germline V gene are DFQATT and SNEGSKA (reference sequence). The CDR3 sequence is 14 residues long. The CDR3 spells CSARTASGVTEAFF. The CDR3 DNA is TGCAGTGCTAGAACTGCCAGCGGGGTCACTGAAGCTTTCTTT.

The genes are TRBV20-1 and TRBJ2-7; D not certain. The germline V gene encodes CDR1 DFQATT and CDR2 SNEGSKA (reference sequence). V lost 3 bases and J 0 bases, leaving 15 bases between the germline ends. The CDR3 spans 15 residues. CDR3 in DNA: TGCAGTGCTAGTTTGTATAGCCCTCACTCCTACGAGCAGTACTTC. This codes for CSASLYSPHSYEQYF.